This note documents a single T cell receptor (beta chain) sequence. The data were obtained in a study of blood T cell repertoires in COVID-19. In the study overall: Spain, Italy and the United States supplied samples that represented acute and convalescent COVID-19.

Original methodology: Using reference gene primer amplification, nucleated cell counts were estimated. Profiling relied on immunoSEQ multiplex PCR, and the TCRdb table lists in-frame clones only, not all of them. That table is the source of V, J and clone size, and D and trimming were worked out from the DNA. The table lists around 300,000 clones, 88% of them singletons. Participant reports of clinical history set cohort assignment. Two negative PCRs, clearance, or symptom resolution had been documented for recovered Cohort 3 donors. The sample taken for sequencing was PBMCs or T cells enriched from blood (not recorded which). This TCR was sampled from a man younger than 40 who had recovered from COVID-19.

The CDR3 DNA sequence: TGTGCCAGCAGTAAAATGGACAGGGCCTACGGGGCCAAAAACATTCAGTACTTC. It codes for CASSKMDRAYGAKNIQYF. This chain joins TRBV28 and TRBJ2-4; 8 bases agree with TRBD1. The CDR3 runs to 18 residues. CDR1 is MDHEN and CDR2 is SYDVKM in the germline V gene. Germline trimming cut 5 bases from V and 1 base from J; bases unmatched to any gene: 13.